The source of this T cell receptor beta chain is a study of glioma-infiltrating T cells after dendritic cell vaccination. At the level of the study: Glioblastoma patients came from Phase I and II dendritic cell vaccination trials. Patients received autologous tumor lysate-pulsed dendritic cell vaccination between about 2002 and 2012.

TCRB CDR3 was amplified from 2 ug genomic DNA or less. Clones were read by immunoSEQ multiplex PCR, and TCRdb kept only the in-frame ones, dropping some. The sample has just under 100,000 clones; approximately 84% are singletons. Time point of the sample: after dendritic cell vaccination, including at tumor progression/relapse. Germline trimming cut 3 bases from V and 10 bases from J; bases unmatched to any gene: 9. CDR3 length: 13 residues. In germline, CDR1 is KGHSH, CDR2 LQKENI. The sequencing used blood, collected after dendritic cell vaccination. The gene calls are TRBV18 and TRBJ2-7, with 7 nucleotides matching TRBD1. This TCR was recovered from a human donor with glioblastoma. DNA of the CDR3: TGTGCCAGCTCACCCCTGACAGGGAGTGAACAGTACTTC. It encodes CASSPLTGSEQYF.